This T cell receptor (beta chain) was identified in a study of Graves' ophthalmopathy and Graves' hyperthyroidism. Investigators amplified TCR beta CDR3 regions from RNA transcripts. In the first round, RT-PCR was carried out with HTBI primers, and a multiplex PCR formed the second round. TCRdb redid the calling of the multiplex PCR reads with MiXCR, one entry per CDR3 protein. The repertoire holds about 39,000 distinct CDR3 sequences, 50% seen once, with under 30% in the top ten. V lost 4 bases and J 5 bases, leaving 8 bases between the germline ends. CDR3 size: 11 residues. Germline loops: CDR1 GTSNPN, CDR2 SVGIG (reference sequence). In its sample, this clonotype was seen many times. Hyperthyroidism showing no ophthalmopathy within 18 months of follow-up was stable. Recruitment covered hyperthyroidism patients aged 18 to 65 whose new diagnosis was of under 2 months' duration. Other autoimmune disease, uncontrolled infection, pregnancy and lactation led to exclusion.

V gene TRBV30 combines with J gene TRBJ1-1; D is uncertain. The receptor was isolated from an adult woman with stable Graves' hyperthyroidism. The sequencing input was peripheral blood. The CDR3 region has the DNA TGTGCCTGGAAGAAGGGTACTGAAGCTTTCTTT. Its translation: CAWKKGTEAFF.